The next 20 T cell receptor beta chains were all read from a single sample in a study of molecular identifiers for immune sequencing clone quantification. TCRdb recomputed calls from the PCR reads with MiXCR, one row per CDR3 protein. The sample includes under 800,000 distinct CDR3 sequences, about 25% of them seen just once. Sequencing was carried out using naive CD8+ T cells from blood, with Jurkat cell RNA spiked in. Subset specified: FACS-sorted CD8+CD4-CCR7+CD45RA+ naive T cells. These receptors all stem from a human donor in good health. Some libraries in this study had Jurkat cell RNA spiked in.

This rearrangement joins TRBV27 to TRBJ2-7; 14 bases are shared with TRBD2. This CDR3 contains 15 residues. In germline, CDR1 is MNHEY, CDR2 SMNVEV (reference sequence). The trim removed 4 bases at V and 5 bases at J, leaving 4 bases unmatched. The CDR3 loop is CASSSTSGRAHEQYF. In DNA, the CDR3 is TGTGCCAGCAGTTCGACTAGCGGGAGGGCCCACGAGCAGTACTTC.

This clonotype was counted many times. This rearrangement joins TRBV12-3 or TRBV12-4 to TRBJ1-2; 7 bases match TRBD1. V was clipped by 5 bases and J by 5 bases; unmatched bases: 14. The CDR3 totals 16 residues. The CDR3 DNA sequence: TGTGCCAGCAGTCAAAAGGGGGACAGCGGGGCTTATGGCTACACCTTC. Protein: CASSQKGDSGAYGYTF.

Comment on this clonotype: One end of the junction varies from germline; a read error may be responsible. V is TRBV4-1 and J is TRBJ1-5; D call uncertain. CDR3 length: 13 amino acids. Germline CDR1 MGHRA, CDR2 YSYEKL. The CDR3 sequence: CARSRQENQPQHF. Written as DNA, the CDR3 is TGCGCCCGCAGCCGCCAGGAGAATCAGCCCCAGCATTTT.

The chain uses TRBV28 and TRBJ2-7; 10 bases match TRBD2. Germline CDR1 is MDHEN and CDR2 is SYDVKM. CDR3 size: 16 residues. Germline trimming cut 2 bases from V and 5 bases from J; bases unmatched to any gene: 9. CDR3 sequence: CASSLSVAGGVHEQYF. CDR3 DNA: TGTGCCAGCAGTTTAAGTGTAGCGGGAGGAGTCCACGAGCAGTACTTC.

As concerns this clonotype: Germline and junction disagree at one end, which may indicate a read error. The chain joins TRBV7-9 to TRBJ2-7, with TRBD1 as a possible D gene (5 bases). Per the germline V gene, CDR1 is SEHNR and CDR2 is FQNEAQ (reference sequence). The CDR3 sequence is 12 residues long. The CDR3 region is CASSPDSYEHYF. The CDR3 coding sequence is TGTGCCAGCAGCCCAGACAGTTACGAGCATTACTTC.

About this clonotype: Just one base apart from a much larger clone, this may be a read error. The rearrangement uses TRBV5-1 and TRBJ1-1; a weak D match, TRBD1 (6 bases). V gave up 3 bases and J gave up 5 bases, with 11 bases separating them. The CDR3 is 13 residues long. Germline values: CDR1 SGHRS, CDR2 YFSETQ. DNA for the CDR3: TGCGCCAGCAGCTGGCAGGGGAAAACTGAAGCTTTCTTT. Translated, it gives CASSWQGKTEAFF.

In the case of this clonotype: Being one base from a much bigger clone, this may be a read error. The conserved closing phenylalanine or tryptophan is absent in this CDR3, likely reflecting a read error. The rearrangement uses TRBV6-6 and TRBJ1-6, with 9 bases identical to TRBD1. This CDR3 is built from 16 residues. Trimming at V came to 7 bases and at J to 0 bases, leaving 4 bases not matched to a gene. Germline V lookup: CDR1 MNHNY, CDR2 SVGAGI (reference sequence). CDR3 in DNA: TGTGCCAGCACCCTGACAGGGGGCTCCTATAATTCACCCCTCCACCTT. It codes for CASTLTGGSYNSPLHL.

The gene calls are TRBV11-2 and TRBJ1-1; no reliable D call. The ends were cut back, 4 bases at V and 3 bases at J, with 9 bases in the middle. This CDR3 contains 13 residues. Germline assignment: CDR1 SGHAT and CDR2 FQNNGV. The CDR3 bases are TGTGCCAGCAGCTCCCCGTGGGACACTGAAGCTTTCTTT. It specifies CASSSPWDTEAFF. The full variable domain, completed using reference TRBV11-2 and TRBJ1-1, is EAGVAQSPRYKIIEKRQSVAFWCNPISGHATLYWYQQILGQGPKLLIQFQNNGVVDDSQLPKDRFSAERLKGVDSTLKIQPAKLEDSAVYLCASSSPWDTEAFFGQGTRLTVV.

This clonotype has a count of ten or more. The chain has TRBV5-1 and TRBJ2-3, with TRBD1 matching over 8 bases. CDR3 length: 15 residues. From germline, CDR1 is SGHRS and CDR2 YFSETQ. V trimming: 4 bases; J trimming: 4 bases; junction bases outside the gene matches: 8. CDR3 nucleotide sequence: TGCGCCAGCAGCCCACGGACAGGGACGTCAGATACGCAGTATTTT. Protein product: CASSPRTGTSDTQYF. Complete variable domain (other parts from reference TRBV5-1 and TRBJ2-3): KAGVTQTPRYLIKTRGQQVTLSCSPISGHRSVSWYQQTPGQGLQFLFEYFSETQRNKGNFPGRFSGRQFSNSRSEMNVSTLELGDSALYLCASSPRTGTSDTQYFGPGTRLTVL.

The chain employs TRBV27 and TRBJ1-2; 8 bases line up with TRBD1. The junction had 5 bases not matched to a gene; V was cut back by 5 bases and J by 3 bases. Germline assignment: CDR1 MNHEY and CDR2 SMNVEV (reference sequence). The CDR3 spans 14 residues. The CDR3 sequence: CASSTTGGYYGYTF. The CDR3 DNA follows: TGTGCCAGCAGTACAACAGGGGGTTACTATGGCTACACCTTC.

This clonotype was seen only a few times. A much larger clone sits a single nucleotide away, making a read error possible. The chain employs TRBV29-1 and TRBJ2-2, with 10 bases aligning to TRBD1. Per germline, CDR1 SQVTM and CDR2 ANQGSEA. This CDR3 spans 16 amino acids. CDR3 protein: CGVERGQGQDTGELFF. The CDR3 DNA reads TGCGGCGTTGAAAGGGGACAGGGGCAGGACACCGGGGAGCTGTTTTTT.

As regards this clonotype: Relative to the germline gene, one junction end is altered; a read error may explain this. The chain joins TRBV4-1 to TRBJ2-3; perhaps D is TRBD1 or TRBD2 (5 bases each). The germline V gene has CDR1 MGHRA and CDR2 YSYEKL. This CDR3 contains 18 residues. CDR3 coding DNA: TGCGCCAGCAGCCCAGACAGTTTGGCGGCACCTAGCACAGATGCGCAGTATTTT. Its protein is CASSPDSLAAPSTDAQYF.

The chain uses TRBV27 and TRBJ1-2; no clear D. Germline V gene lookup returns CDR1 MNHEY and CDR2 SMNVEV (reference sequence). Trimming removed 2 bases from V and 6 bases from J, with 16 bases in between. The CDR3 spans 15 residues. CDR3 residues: CASSLRATSVNGYTF. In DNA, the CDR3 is TGTGCCAGCAGTTTAAGGGCCACAAGCGTCAATGGCTACACCTTC.

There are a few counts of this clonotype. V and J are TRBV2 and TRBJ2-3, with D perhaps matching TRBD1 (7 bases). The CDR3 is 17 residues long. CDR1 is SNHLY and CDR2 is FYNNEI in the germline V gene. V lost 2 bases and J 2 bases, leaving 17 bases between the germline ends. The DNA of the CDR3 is TGTGCCAGCAGTGAAACTCTAGGAGGGGGCCACACAGATACGCAGTATTTT. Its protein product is CASSETLGGGHTDTQYF.

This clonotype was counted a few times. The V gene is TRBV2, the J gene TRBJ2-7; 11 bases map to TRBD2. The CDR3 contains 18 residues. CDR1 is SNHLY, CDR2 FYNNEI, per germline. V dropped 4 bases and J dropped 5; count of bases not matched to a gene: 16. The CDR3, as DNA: TGTGCCAGCAGTGTTCTAGCGGGGGGCCCCTCCTCCCTCAACGAGCAGTACTTC. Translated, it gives CASSVLAGGPSSLNEQYF.

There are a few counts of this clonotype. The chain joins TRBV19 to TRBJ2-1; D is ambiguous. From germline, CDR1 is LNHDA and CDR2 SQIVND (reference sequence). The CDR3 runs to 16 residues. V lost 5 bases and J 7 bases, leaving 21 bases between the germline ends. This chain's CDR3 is CASSPAHARSLNEQFF. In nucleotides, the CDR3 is TGTGCCAGTAGTCCCGCCCATGCCCGGAGTCTGAATGAGCAGTTCTTC.

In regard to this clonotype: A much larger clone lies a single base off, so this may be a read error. CDR3 coding DNA: TGTGCCAGCAGTTGGTCAGGGGCCACTGAAGCTTTCTTT. Translation: CASSWSGATEAFF. V and J are TRBV6-6 and TRBJ1-1; D might be TRBD1 (6 bases). V lost 4 bases, J lost 4 bases, and 10 bases lay in between. CDR1 is MNHNY, CDR2 SVGAGI, per germline (reference sequence). The CDR3 spans 13 residues.

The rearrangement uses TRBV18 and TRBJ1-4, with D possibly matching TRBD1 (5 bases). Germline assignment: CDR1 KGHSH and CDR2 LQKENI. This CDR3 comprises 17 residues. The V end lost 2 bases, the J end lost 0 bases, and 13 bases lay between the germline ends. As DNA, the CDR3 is TGTGCCAGCTCACCAGACGGGACTCCTGCAACTAATGAAAAACTGTTTTTT. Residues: CASSPDGTPATNEKLFF.

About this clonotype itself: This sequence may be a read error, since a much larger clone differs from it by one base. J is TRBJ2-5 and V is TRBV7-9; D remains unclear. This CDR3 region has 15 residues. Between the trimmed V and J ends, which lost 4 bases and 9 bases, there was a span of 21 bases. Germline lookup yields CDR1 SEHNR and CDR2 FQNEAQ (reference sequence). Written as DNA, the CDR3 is TGTGCCAGCAGCTGGCCCACGGACGGGCGCGAGCCCCAGTACTTC. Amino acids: CASSWPTDGREPQYF.

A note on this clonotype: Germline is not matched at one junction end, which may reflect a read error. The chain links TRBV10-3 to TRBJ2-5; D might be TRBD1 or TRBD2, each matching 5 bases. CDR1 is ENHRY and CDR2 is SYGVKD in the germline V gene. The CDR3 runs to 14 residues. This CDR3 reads CAVSVEGYQETQYF. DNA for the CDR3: TGTGCCGTCAGTGTAGAGGGGTACCAAGAGACCCAGTACTTC.